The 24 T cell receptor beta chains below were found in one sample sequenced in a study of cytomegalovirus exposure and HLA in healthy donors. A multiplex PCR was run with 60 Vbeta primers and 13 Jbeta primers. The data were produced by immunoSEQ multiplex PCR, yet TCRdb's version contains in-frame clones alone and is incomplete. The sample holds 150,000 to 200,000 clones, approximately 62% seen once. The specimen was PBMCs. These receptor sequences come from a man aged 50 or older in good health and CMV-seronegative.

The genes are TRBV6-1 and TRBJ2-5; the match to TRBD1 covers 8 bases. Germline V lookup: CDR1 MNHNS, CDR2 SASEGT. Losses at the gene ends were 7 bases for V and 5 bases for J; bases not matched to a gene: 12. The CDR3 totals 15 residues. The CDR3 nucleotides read TGTGCCAGCACCCTGACAGGGGTTCAGGGGGAGACCCAGTACTTC. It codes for CASTLTGVQGETQYF.

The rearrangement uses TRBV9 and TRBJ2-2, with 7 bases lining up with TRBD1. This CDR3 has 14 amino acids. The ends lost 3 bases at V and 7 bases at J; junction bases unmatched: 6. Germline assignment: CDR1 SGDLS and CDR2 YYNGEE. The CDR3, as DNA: TGTGCCAGCAGCGCTCAGACAGGGTACGGGGAGCTGTTTTTT. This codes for CASSAQTGYGELFF.

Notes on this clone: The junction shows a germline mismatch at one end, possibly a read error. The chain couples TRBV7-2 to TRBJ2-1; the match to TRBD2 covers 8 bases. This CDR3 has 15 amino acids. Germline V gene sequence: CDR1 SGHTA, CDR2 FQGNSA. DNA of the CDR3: TGTGCCAGCAGCATAGCGGGGAGCTCCTACAATGAGCAGTTCTTC. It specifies CASSIAGSSYNEQFF. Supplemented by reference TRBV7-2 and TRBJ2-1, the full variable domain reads GAGVSQSPSNKVTEKGKDVELRCDPISGHTALYWYRQSLGQGLEFLIYFQGNSAPDKSGLPSDRFSAERTGGSVSTLTIQRTQQEDSAVYLCASSIAGSSYNEQFFGPGTRLTVL.

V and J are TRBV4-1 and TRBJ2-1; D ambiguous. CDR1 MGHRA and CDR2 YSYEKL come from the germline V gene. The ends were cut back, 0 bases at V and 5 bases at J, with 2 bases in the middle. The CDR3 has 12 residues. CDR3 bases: TGCGCCAGCAGCCAAGATAACAATGAGCAGTTCTTC. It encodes CASSQDNNEQFF.

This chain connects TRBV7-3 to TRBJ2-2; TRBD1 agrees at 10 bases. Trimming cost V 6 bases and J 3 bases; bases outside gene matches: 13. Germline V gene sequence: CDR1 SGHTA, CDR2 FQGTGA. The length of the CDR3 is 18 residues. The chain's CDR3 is CASSNRDRGSSDTGELFF. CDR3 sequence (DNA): TGTGCCAGCAGTAACCGGGACAGGGGTTCTTCGGACACCGGGGAGCTGTTTTTT.

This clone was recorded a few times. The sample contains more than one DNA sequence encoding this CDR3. Here the CDR3 reads CASSLGTGRPEAFF. The CDR3 DNA reads as TGTGCCAGCAGCTTAGGGACAGGGAGACCCGAAGCTTTCTTT. This chain links TRBV7-2 with TRBJ1-1; 8 positions match TRBD1. J lost 8 bases, V lost 1 base, and 6 bases had no gene match. Looked up from germline, CDR1 is SGHTA and CDR2 is FQGNSA. The CDR3 sequence is 14 residues long.

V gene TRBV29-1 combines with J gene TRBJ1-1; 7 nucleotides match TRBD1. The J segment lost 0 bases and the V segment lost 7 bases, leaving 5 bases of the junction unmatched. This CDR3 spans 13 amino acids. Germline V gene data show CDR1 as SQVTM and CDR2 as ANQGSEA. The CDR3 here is CSGGQDLNTEAFF. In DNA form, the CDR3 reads TGCAGCGGCGGACAGGATCTGAACACTGAAGCTTTCTTT.

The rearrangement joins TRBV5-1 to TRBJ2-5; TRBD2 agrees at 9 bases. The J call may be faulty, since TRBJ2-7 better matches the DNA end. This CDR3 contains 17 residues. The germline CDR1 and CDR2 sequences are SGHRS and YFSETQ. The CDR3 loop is CASSLAGASGISYEQYF. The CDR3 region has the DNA TGCGCCAGCAGCTTGGCCGGGGCTAGCGGGATTTCCTACGAGCAGTACTTC.

The CDR3 DNA sequence: TGTGCCAGCCGGAAGGACTATCTCGATGAGCAGTTCTTC. Protein product: CASRKDYLDEQFF. J is TRBJ2-1 and V is TRBV6-5; D might be TRBD2 (6 bases). V lost 8 bases and J lost 8, with 16 bases in between. Germline-derived CDR1 and CDR2 are MNHEY and SVGAGI. The CDR3 is 13 amino acids.

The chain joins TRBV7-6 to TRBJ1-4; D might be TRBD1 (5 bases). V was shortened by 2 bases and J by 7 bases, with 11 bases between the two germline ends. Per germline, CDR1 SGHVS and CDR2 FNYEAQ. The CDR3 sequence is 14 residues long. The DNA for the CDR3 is TGTGCCAGCAGCTTAACCAGGGTCGGTGAAAAACTGTTTTTT. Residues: CASSLTRVGEKLFF.

CDR3 nucleotides: TGTGCCAGTAGTAAAACCGGACTCCAGGAGGCCTACGAGCAGTACTTC. As protein: CASSKTGLQEAYEQYF. The V gene is TRBV19, the J gene TRBJ2-7, with D perhaps TRBD2 (5 bases). Trimming stripped 4 bases from V and 2 bases from J, with 18 bases between. The CDR3 has 16 residues. In germline, CDR1 is LNHDA, CDR2 SQIVND (reference sequence). The whole variable domain, remainder taken from reference TRBV19 and TRBJ2-7, is DGGITQSPKYLFRKEGQNVTLSCEQNLNHDAMYWYRQDPGQGLRLIYYSQIVNDFQKGDIAEGYSVSREKKESFPLTVTSAQKNPTAFYLCASSKTGLQEAYEQYFGPGTRLTVT.

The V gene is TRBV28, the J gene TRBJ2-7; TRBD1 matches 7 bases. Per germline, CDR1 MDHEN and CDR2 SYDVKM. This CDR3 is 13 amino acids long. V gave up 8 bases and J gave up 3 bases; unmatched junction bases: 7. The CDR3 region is CASGSGTDYEQYF. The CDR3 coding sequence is TGTGCCAGCGGCTCCGGGACAGACTACGAGCAGTACTTC.

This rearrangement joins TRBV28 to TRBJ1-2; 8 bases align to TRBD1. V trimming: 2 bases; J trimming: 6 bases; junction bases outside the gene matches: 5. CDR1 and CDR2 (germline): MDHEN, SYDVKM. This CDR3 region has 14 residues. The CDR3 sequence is CASSLGTGGNGYTF. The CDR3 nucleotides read TGTGCCAGCAGTTTAGGGACAGGCGGGAATGGCTACACCTTC.

The CDR3 bases are TGTGCCAGCCAGGGGTACAATGAGCAGTTCTTC. Protein sequence: CASQGYNEQFF. The chain is built from TRBV28 and TRBJ2-1, with D tentatively TRBD1 (6 bases). In germline, CDR1 is MDHEN, CDR2 SYDVKM. CDR3 length: 11 amino acids. V dropped 8 bases and J dropped 4 bases, with 6 bases sitting between them.

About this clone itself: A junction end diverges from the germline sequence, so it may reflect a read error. The CDR3 loop reads CASSLASNQPQHF. CDR3 DNA: TGTGCCAGCAGTTTAGCGAGTAATCAGCCCCAGCATTTT. The V and J genes are TRBV7-9 and TRBJ1-5; D not certain. Germline CDR1 reads SEHNR; CDR2 reads FQNEAQ (reference sequence). This CDR3 is 13 amino acids long.

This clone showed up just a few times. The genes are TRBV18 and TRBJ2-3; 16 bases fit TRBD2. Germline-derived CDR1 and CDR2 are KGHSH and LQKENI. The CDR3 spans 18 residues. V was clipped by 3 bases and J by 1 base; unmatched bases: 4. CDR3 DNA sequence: TGTGCCAGCTCACCGGGACTAGCGGGGGGGCTCGGCACAGATACGCAGTATTTT. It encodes CASSPGLAGGLGTDTQYF.

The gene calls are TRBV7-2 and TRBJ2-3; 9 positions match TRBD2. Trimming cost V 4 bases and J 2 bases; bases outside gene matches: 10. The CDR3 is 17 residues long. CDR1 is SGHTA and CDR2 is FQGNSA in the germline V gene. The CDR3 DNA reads TGTGCCAGCAGCTCTCCTACACAGCGGGGGGCCACAGATACGCAGTATTTT. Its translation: CASSSPTQRGATDTQYF.

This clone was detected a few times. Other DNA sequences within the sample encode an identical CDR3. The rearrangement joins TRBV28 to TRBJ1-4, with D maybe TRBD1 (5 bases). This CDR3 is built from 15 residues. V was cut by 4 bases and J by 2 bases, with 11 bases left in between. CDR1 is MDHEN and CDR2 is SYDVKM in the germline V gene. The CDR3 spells CASSSTGSTNEKLFF. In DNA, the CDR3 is TGTGCCAGCAGTTCAACAGGTTCCACTAATGAAAAACTGTTTTTT.

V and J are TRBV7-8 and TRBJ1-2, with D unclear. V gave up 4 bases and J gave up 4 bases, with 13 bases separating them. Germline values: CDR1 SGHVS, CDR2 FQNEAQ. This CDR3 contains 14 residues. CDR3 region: CASSSQRAGYGYTF. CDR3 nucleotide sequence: TGTGCCAGCAGCTCACAGAGGGCGGGCTATGGCTACACCTTC.

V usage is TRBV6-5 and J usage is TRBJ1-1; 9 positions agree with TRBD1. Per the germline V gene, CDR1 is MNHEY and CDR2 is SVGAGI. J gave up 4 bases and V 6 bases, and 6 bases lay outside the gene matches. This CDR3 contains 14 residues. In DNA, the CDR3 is TGTGCCAGCAGCCCGACAGGGGGGACCACTGAAGCTTTCTTT. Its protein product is CASSPTGGTTEAFF.

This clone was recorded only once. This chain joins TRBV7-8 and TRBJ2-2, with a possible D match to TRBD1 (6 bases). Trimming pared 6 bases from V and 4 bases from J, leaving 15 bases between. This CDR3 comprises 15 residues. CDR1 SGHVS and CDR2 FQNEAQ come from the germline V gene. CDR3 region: CASRFGGVSTGELFF. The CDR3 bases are TGTGCCAGCAGGTTTGGGGGCGTAAGCACCGGGGAGCTGTTTTTT.

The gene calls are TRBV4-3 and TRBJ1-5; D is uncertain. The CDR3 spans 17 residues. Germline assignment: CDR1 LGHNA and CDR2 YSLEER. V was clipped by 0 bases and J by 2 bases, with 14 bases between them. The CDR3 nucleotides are TGCGCCAGCAGCCAAGATGTGGAGGGCTTGGGCAATCAGCCCCAGCATTTT. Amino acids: CASSQDVEGLGNQPQHF.

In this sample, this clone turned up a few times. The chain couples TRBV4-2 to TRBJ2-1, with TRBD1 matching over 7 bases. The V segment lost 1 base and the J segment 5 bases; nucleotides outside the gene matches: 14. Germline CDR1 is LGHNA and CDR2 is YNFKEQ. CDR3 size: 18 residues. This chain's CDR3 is CASSQGLSPRDSNNEQFF. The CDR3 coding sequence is TGTGCCAGCAGCCAAGGATTGTCCCCCCGGGACAGCAACAATGAGCAGTTCTTC.

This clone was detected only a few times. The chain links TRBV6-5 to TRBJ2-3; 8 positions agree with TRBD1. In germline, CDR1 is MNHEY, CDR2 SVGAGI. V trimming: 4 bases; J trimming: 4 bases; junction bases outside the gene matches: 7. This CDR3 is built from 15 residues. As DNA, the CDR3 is TGTGCCAGCAGTTCAGGGACAGGAGGAGCAGATACGCAGTATTTT. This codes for CASSSGTGGADTQYF.